A single sample gave rise to the 18 T cell receptor beta chains below, sequenced in a study of beta chain features in type 1 diabetes. Expressed TCRB transcripts were sequenced because the isolated RNA had all been reverse transcribed beforehand. TCRdb's table, derived via immunoSEQ multiplex PCR, lists solely in-frame clones and lacks some. In the table there are 150,000 to 180,000 clones, approximately 10% of which are singletons. Material for sequencing was central memory CD4+ T cells from blood. The receptors derive from a man between 18 and 29 years old in good health.

The J gene is TRBJ1-4, the V gene TRBV7-2; the match to TRBD1 covers 7 bases. This CDR3 contains 15 residues. The germline CDR1 and CDR2 sequences are SGHTA and FQGNSA. V gave up 5 bases and J gave up 8 bases; unmatched junction bases: 11. CDR3 DNA sequence: TGTGCCAGCAGCCTCAACAGGGGAACGGGGGAAAAACTGTTTTTT. This codes for CASSLNRGTGEKLFF.

This clone was counted only a few times. The V and J genes are TRBV9 and TRBJ2-2; D is ambiguous. The CDR3 is made up of 16 amino acids. V was shortened by 0 bases and J by 6 bases, with 15 bases between the two germline ends. Germline V gene lookup returns CDR1 SGDLS and CDR2 YYNGEE. The CDR3 loop reads CASSVAGYAAAGELFF. The CDR3 DNA follows: TGTGCCAGCAGCGTAGCGGGCTACGCGGCCGCCGGGGAGCTGTTTTTT.

The genes are TRBV28 and TRBJ1-2; D is ambiguous. In germline, CDR1 is MDHEN, CDR2 SYDVKM. CDR3 length equals 13 residues. Trimming stripped 7 bases from V and 4 bases from J, with 13 bases between. The CDR3 nucleotides are TGTGCCAGCACCGGATCCCGCGGCTATGGCTACACCTTC. Amino acid sequence: CASTGSRGYGYTF.

This clone was picked up a small number of times. The chain joins TRBV28 to TRBJ1-5; maybe TRBD1 (5 bases). V was shortened by 1 base and J by 5 bases, with 12 bases between the two germline ends. The CDR3 spans 15 residues. CDR1 MDHEN and CDR2 SYDVKM come from the germline V gene. CDR3: CASSLFGQGDQPQHF. The CDR3, as DNA: TGTGCCAGCAGTTTATTTGGCCAGGGCGATCAGCCCCAGCATTTT.

This clone came up a few times. This chain uses TRBV18 with TRBJ2-6; a weak D match, TRBD1 (5 bases). The length of the CDR3 is 17 residues. V was shortened by 3 bases and J by 0 bases, with 12 bases between the two germline ends. The germline V gene encodes CDR1 KGHSH and CDR2 LQKENI. The CDR3 region has the DNA TGTGCCAGCTCACCCCAGACAGCGCTCTCTGGGGCCAACGTCCTGACTTTC. Translation gives CASSPQTALSGANVLTF. The full variable domain, completed using reference TRBV18 and TRBJ2-6, is NAGVMQNPRHLVRRRGQEARLRCSPMKGHSHVYWYRQLPEEGLKFMVYLQKENIIDESGMPKERFSAEFPKEGPSILRIQQVVRGDSAAYFCASSPQTALSGANVLTFGAGSRLTVL.

J is TRBJ1-3 and V is TRBV9; D gene uncertain. Trimming took off 3 bases at V and 7 bases at J, with 11 bases between the two ends. This CDR3 contains 13 residues. Germline V gene data show CDR1 as SGDLS and CDR2 as YYNGEE. The CDR3 spells CASSDPSRNTIYF. The CDR3 bases are TGTGCCAGCAGCGACCCGTCGCGGAACACCATATATTTT.

The V call is TRBV6-5, the J call TRBJ2-1, with a weak D call TRBD1 (5 bases). The germline gives CDR1 MNHEY, CDR2 SVGAGI. V shed 0 bases and J shed 5 bases, with 14 bases lying between them. This CDR3 contains 16 residues. The CDR3 protein is CASSYSRQGFHNEQFF. The CDR3, as DNA: TGTGCCAGCAGTTACTCGCGGCAGGGATTTCACAATGAGCAGTTCTTC.

This clone was counted between two and nine times. The chain is built from TRBV4-3 and TRBJ2-5, with D maybe TRBD1 (5 bases). CDR3 length: 16 amino acids. The ends were cut back, 0 bases at V and 4 bases at J, with 15 bases in the middle. The germline V gene encodes CDR1 LGHNA and CDR2 YSLEER. CDR3 sequence (DNA): TGCGCCAGCAGCCAAGAAGGCTCCGCAGGGCGAGAGACCCAGTACTTC. Residues: CASSQEGSAGRETQYF.

This clone was seen a few times. J is TRBJ2-1 and V is TRBV7-8; 13 nucleotides align to TRBD2. The CDR3 length is 16 residues. Germline assignment: CDR1 SGHVS and CDR2 FQNEAQ. V lost 5 bases, J lost 7 bases, and 8 bases stayed unmatched. This CDR3 is CASSAQGTSGKNEQFF. The CDR3 DNA reads as TGTGCCAGCAGCGCTCAAGGGACTAGCGGGAAGAATGAGCAGTTCTTC.

This clone has a handful of counts. V and J are TRBV29-1 and TRBJ1-2, with D perhaps TRBD1 (6 bases). Germline values: CDR1 SQVTM, CDR2 ANQGSEA. The ends were cut back, 6 bases at V and 5 bases at J, with 13 bases in the middle. The length of the CDR3 is 12 residues. DNA for the CDR3: TGCAGCGTGCCCAAGGGGGAGTATGGCTACACCTTC. It yields the protein CSVPKGEYGYTF.

The chain recombines TRBV2 with TRBJ2-2; D is ambiguous. Trimming took 2 bases from V and 0 from J, leaving 4 bases between them. Germline CDR1 and CDR2: SNHLY and FYNNEI. This CDR3 comprises 14 residues. The CDR3 region is CASSESSNTGELFF. CDR3 nucleotide sequence: TGTGCCAGCAGTGAAAGTTCGAACACCGGGGAGCTGTTTTTT.

This clone has only a few counts. The chain combines TRBV14 with TRBJ2-1, with D perhaps matching TRBD2 (5 bases). The CDR3 is 14 residues long. The germline V gene has CDR1 SGHDN and CDR2 FVKESK. Trimming pared 4 bases from V and 4 bases from J, leaving 11 bases between. The CDR3 is CASSRSGGYNEQFF. The CDR3 nucleotides read TGTGCCAGCAGCCGCTCTGGCGGGTACAATGAGCAGTTCTTC.

The J gene is TRBJ2-3, the V gene TRBV30; D uncertain. This CDR3 is built from 14 residues. V was trimmed by 4 bases and J by 2 bases, leaving 13 bases between them. Germline lookup yields CDR1 GTSNPN and CDR2 SVGIG (reference sequence). Here the CDR3 DNA reads TGTGCCTGGAATGTAGGCAGATTCACAGATACGCAGTATTTT. This gives the protein CAWNVGRFTDTQYF.

CDR3 region: CAWSRGGGTDTQYF. The CDR3 nucleotides are TGTGCCTGGTCGAGGGGGGGCGGCACAGATACGCAGTATTTT. The V and J genes are TRBV30 and TRBJ2-3, with a tentative D call TRBD2 (7 bases). The CDR3 length is 14 residues. Germline-derived CDR1 and CDR2 are GTSNPN and SVGIG (reference sequence). With 5 bases removed from V and 1 base from J, the gap between germline ends came to 13 bases.

The chain employs TRBV5-1 and TRBJ2-2; D is unclear. This CDR3 contains 15 residues. V lost 1 base and J 4 bases, leaving 11 bases between the germline ends. Germline V CDR1 and CDR2: SGHRS, YFSETQ. In DNA form, the CDR3 reads TGCGCCAGCAGCTTGATGGGAATAACCACCGGGGAGCTGTTTTTT. Translated, it gives CASSLMGITTGELFF. The variable domain in full, with the rest retrieved from reference TRBV5-1 and TRBJ2-2, is KAGVTQTPRYLIKTRGQQVTLSCSPISGHRSVSWYQQTPGQGLQFLFEYFSETQRNKGNFPGRFSGRQFSNSRSEMNVSTLELGDSALYLCASSLMGITTGELFFGEGSRLTVL.

This clone appeared many times. V and J are TRBV7-3 and TRBJ1-1, with unresolved D. V was trimmed by 5 bases and J by 4 bases, leaving 20 bases between them. CDR1 is SGHTA and CDR2 is FQGTGA in the germline V gene. The CDR3 is 16 residues long. The CDR3 spells CASSPVGTASSTEAFF. The DNA of the CDR3 is TGTGCCAGCAGCCCCGTAGGAACGGCGTCGAGCACTGAAGCTTTCTTT.

The chain is built from TRBV13 and TRBJ2-3, with TRBD2 matching over 12 bases. Germline V lookup: CDR1 PRHDT, CDR2 FYEKMQ (reference sequence). The CDR3 has 18 amino acids. The J segment lost 0 bases and the V segment lost 10 bases, leaving 14 bases of the junction unmatched. The CDR3 DNA sequence: TGTGCCATCGCCCAAGAGGGACTAGCGGGCACTAGCACAGATACGCAGTATTTT. Residues: CAIAQEGLAGTSTDTQYF.

This clone was found a few times. This chain connects TRBV6-5 to TRBJ1-2; 7 bases are shared with TRBD1. V lost 5 bases, J lost 4 bases, and 4 bases stayed unmatched. CDR1 and CDR2 from the germline V gene are MNHEY and SVGAGI. The CDR3 consists of 13 residues. CDR3 loop: CASSRDSAYGYTF. In nucleotides, the CDR3 is TGTGCCAGCAGTCGGGACAGCGCCTATGGCTACACCTTC.